A selection of T cell receptor beta chains follows, all from one sample in a study of cytomegalovirus exposure and HLA in healthy donors. This table comes from immunoSEQ multiplex PCR, and its TCRdb copy is limited to in-frame clones, with some not included. The data show 35,000 to 50,000 clones, about 93% seen once. The specimen sequenced was PBMCs. The receptors come from a man aged 18-30 years in good health and CMV-seronegative. Each CDR3 is given with its conserved first and last residue. A D gene is named only where the DNA matches it firmly. Size is omitted from some rows. Given values are once, few, many or a class for expanded clones.

cdr3_aa | cdr3_nt | j_call | d_call | clone_size | v_call | cdr3_length
CASSEYASANYEQYF | TGTGCCAGCAGTGAATATGCCTCAGCGAACTACGAGCAGTACTTC | TRBJ2-7 | NA | NA | TRBV6-1 | 15
CASIPYVTGPTEAFF | TGTGCCAGCATCCCATACGTGACAGGGCCGACTGAAGCTTTCTTT | TRBJ1-1 | TRBD1 | NA | TRBV28 | 15
CASSLGLGSSGNTIYF | TGTGCCAGCAGCTTAGGCCTAGGAAGCTCTGGAAACACCATATATTTT | TRBJ1-3 | NA | NA | TRBV13 | 16
CASSQDIRLAVYNEQFF | TGCGCCAGCAGCCAAGATATCCGACTAGCGGTTTACAATGAGCAGTTCTTC | TRBJ2-1 | TRBD2 | NA | TRBV4-1 | 17
CASSEAGVGQETQYF | TGTGCCAGCAGTGAGGCGGGGGTGGGCCAAGAGACCCAGTACTTC | TRBJ2-5 | TRBD2 | NA | TRBV25-1 | 15
CASRGQGAGNTEAFF | TGTGCCAGCAGGGGACAGGGGGCCGGGAACACTGAAGCTTTCTTT | TRBJ1-1 | TRBD1 | NA | TRBV6-5 | 15
CASSLDMDPAGGRDEQFF | TGTGCCAGCAGCTTGGATATGGACCCGGCGGGAGGAAGGGATGAGCAGTTCTTC | TRBJ2-1 | TRBD2 | NA | TRBV5-4 | 18
CASSVGLAGGKETQYF | TGTGCCAGCAGTGTAGGACTAGCGGGAGGAAAAGAGACCCAGTACTTC | TRBJ2-5 | TRBD2 | NA | TRBV27 | 16
CASGGQGLNTEAFF | TGTGCCAGCGGGGGACAGGGGTTGAACACTGAAGCTTTCTTT | TRBJ1-1 | TRBD1 | NA | TRBV6-5 | 14
CASSLPRLAGSYNEQFF | TGCGCCAGCAGCTTGCCCCGACTAGCGGGATCCTACAATGAGCAGTTCTTC | TRBJ2-1 | TRBD2 | NA | TRBV5-1 | 17
CASSFSVDNEKLFF | TGTGCCAGCAGTTTCTCAGTCGATAATGAAAAACTGTTTTTT | TRBJ1-4 | NA | NA | TRBV27 | 14
CASSRTGGPNTGELFF | TGCGCCAGCAGCAGAACAGGGGGCCCAAACACCGGGGAGCTGTTTTTT | TRBJ2-2 | TRBD1 | NA | TRBV5-1 | 16
CASSWGVWDTQYF | TGTGCCAGCAGCTGGGGGGTTTGGGATACGCAGTATTTT | TRBJ2-3 | NA | NA | TRBV7-3 | 13
CASSSSGISTDTQYF | TGTGCCAGCAGCTCGAGCGGGATCAGCACAGATACGCAGTATTTT | TRBJ2-3 | TRBD2 | NA | TRBV7-9 | 15
CASSSGQGAKGNTIYF | TGCGCCAGCAGCTCGGGACAGGGGGCTAAAGGAAACACCATATATTTT | TRBJ1-3 | TRBD1 | once | TRBV5-1 | 16
CASSLAGLAYEQYF | TGTGCCAGCAGCTTGGCAGGGTTAGCCTACGAGCAGTACTTC | TRBJ2-7 | NA | NA | TRBV7-9 | 14
CASRKTGLDYNEQFF | TGTGCCAGCCGCAAGACAGGGCTTGACTACAATGAGCAGTTCTTC | TRBJ2-1 | TRBD1 | NA | TRBV7-9 | 15
CASSLGGQGLMGQPQHF | TGTGCCAGCAGCTTAGGGGGACAGGGCCTTATGGGTCAGCCCCAGCATTTT | TRBJ1-5 | TRBD1 | NA | TRBV7-8 | 17
CASSIGGGIDQPQHF | TGTGCCAGTAGTATAGGGGGAGGGATCGATCAGCCCCAGCATTTT | TRBJ1-5 | NA | NA | TRBV19 | 15
CASSLARVSGSGELFF | TGTGCCAGCAGCCTGGCCCGGGTTAGCGGGTCCGGGGAGCTGTTTTTT | TRBJ2-2 | TRBD2 | NA | TRBV7-3 | 16
CASSLAQSAFF | TGTGCCAGTAGTCTCGCCCAGTCGGCTTTCTTT | TRBJ1-1 | NA | NA | TRBV19 | 11
CASSGGRGTGELFF | TGTGCCAGCTCCGGGGGTCGCGGTACCGGGGAGCTGTTTTTT | TRBJ2-2 | NA | NA | TRBV18 | 14
CASSDWGDQPQHF | TGTGCCAGCAGTGACTGGGGGGATCAGCCCCAGCATTTT | TRBJ1-5 | NA | NA | TRBV2 | 13
CASSHLGRYNEQFF | TGCGCCAGCAGCCACCTAGGTCGCTACAATGAGCAGTTCTTC | TRBJ2-1 | NA | NA | TRBV4-1 | 14
CSATSTIPYF | TGCAGTGCCACCTCGACTATCCCGTACTTC | TRBJ2-7 | NA | NA | TRBV20-1 | 10
CASRDNGARFGQHF | TGTGCCAGTAGGGACAATGGGGCAAGATTCGGCCAGCATTTT | TRBJ1-5 | NA | NA | TRBV19 | 14